The 24 T cell receptor beta chains given below trace back to one sample, sequenced in a study of CD8 T cells in ankylosing spondylitis. TCRdb reanalysed the 5' RACE reads using MiXCR and keeps one entry per CDR3 protein. This table has about 44,000 distinct CDR3 sequences, roughly 11% appearing once. The sample comprised blood, either unsorted or a sorted T cell fraction (not recorded which). Source of these receptors: a male donor with ankylosing spondylitis or in good health (not recorded which).

A word on this clonotype: One base away lies a much larger clone, so this may be a sequencing read error. The V call is TRBV19, the J call TRBJ1-4; 8 nucleotides agree with TRBD1. Germline CDR1 LNHDA, CDR2 SQIVND (reference sequence). The CDR3 is 12 amino acids. The CDR3 DNA follows: TGTGTCATCGGACAGGGAGGGGAAAAACTGTTTTTT. Translation: CVIGQGGEKLFF.

This clonotype was recorded a few times. This chain joins TRBV7-2 and TRBJ1-2; D unresolved. The CDR3 covers 13 residues. V lost 7 bases and J 8 bases, leaving 17 bases between the germline ends. CDR1 is SGHTA and CDR2 is FQGNSA in the germline V gene. The CDR3 sequence: CASTPLGMGGYTF. The CDR3 region has the DNA TGTGCCAGCACCCCTCTCGGAATGGGGGGCTACACCTTC. Full variable domain (missing parts from reference TRBV7-2 and TRBJ1-2): GAGVSQSPSNKVTEKGKDVELRCDPISGHTALYWYRQSLGQGLEFLIYFQGNSAPDKSGLPSDRFSAERTGGSVSTLTIQRTQQEDSAVYLCASTPLGMGGYTFGSGTRLTVV.

This clonotype was counted many times. The V gene is TRBV28, the J gene TRBJ1-5; TRBD1 might be the D (5 bases). V lost 9 bases, J lost 3 bases, and 15 bases lay in between. This CDR3 has 14 residues. Germline loops: CDR1 MDHEN, CDR2 SYDVKM. The CDR3 nucleotides read TGTGCCAGTAGCTACGGGACGTTCAATCAGCCCCAGCATTTT. This gives the protein CASSYGTFNQPQHF.

This clonotype was found many times. CDR3 DNA: TGTGCCAGCAGCTTAGTCCCCAGCGGGGTTGATGACACCGGGGAGCTGTTTTTT. Translation: CASSLVPSGVDDTGELFF. V is TRBV7-6 and J is TRBJ2-2; 7 bases map to TRBD2. V shed 1 base and J 3 bases; nucleotides not matched to a gene: 11. From germline, CDR1 is SGHVS and CDR2 FNYEAQ. The CDR3 totals 18 residues.

In its sample, this clonotype was seen many times. V is TRBV5-6 and J is TRBJ1-6; a weak D match, TRBD1 (5 bases). CDR1 SGHDT and CDR2 YYEEEE come from the germline V gene. The ends were cut back, 2 bases at V and 8 bases at J, with 14 bases in the middle. The CDR3 is 15 residues long. The CDR3, as DNA: TGTGCCAGCAGCTTAGAGGCCAGGGACTATTCACCCCTCCACTTT. Translated, it gives CASSLEARDYSPLHF.

J is TRBJ2-7 and V is TRBV20-1; D is possibly TRBD2 (6 bases). V was clipped by 5 bases and J by 7 bases, with 18 bases between them. Per the germline V gene, CDR1 is DFQATT and CDR2 is SNEGSKA (reference sequence). The CDR3 has 13 amino acids. The CDR3 DNA reads TGCAGTGCTGGCGGGGAGGCCGAGGGGGAGCAGTACTTC. This sequence encodes CSAGGEAEGEQYF.

This clonotype was seen only a few times. The V gene is TRBV5-1, the J gene TRBJ1-4; the D gene is possibly TRBD1 (6 bases). V shed 0 bases and J shed 5 bases, with 11 bases lying between them. This CDR3 region has 15 residues. Per germline, CDR1 SGHRS and CDR2 YFSETQ. The CDR3 reads CASSLEQGKNEKLFF. Written as DNA, the CDR3 is TGCGCCAGCAGCTTGGAACAGGGAAAAAATGAAAAACTGTTTTTT.

This clonotype was found many times. The chain joins TRBV7-8 to TRBJ1-6; D may be TRBD1 (5 bases). This CDR3 spans 16 amino acids. CDR1 SGHVS and CDR2 FQNEAQ come from the germline V gene. The V end lost 4 bases, the J end lost 11 bases, and 21 bases lay between the germline ends. CDR3 in DNA: TGTGCCAGCAGCTGGTTTCGGGACCGCTTAGGGACACCCCTCCACTTT. Translated, it gives CASSWFRDRLGTPLHF.

This clonotype has at least ten counts. The rearrangement uses TRBV29-1 and TRBJ2-7; D unclear. CDR3 length equals 11 residues. Germline V CDR1 and CDR2: SQVTM, ANQGSEA. V was clipped by 5 bases and J by 1 base, with 6 bases between them. This CDR3 is CSVSDSYEQYF. The DNA for the CDR3 is TGCAGCGTTTCAGATTCCTACGAGCAGTACTTC.

This clonotype has ten or more counts. This chain connects TRBV2 to TRBJ2-6; D is possibly TRBD1 or TRBD2 (5 bases each). The CDR3 length is 15 residues. V lost 7 bases, J lost 1 base, and 11 bases lay in between. Germline assignment: CDR1 SNHLY and CDR2 FYNNEI. The CDR3 region is CASTEGLSGANVLTF. Here the CDR3 DNA reads TGTGCCAGCACCGAGGGGCTATCTGGGGCCAACGTCCTGACTTTC.

This clonotype occurred once. V is TRBV5-1 and J is TRBJ2-5; D may be TRBD1 or TRBD2 (5 bases each). There are 15 residues in the CDR3. V was trimmed by 0 bases and J by 2 bases, leaving 11 bases between them. Germline CDR1 is SGHRS and CDR2 is YFSETQ. CDR3 amino acids: CASSLATGLQETQYF. CDR3 in DNA: TGCGCCAGCAGCTTGGCCACGGGGCTGCAAGAGACCCAGTACTTC.

This clonotype has only a few counts. The gene calls are TRBV2 and TRBJ2-7; TRBD1 matches 8 bases. V lost 5 bases to trimming and J lost 4 bases; unmatched junction nucleotides: 10. This CDR3 has 15 amino acids. CDR1 is SNHLY, CDR2 FYNNEI, per germline. CDR3 region: CASSKDRVLKYEQYF. For the CDR3, the DNA is TGTGCCAGCAGTAAGGACAGGGTTTTGAAATACGAGCAGTACTTC.

V and J are TRBV19 and TRBJ1-2; 8 bases map to TRBD1. Germline loops: CDR1 LNHDA, CDR2 SQIVND (reference sequence). The V gene end was trimmed by 5 bases and the J gene end by 5 bases; junction bases not matched to a gene: 10. CDR3 length equals 15 residues. This CDR3 reads CASSLTGDHGYGYTF. CDR3 sequence (DNA): TGTGCCAGTAGTCTGACAGGGGACCACGGGTATGGCTACACCTTC.

This clonotype was seen a handful of times. The rearrangement links TRBV7-6 to TRBJ2-1; 7 bases line up with TRBD1. Germline lookup yields CDR1 SGHVS and CDR2 FNYEAQ. CDR3 length: 18 residues. V lost 0 bases, J lost 6 bases, and 14 bases stayed unmatched. Here the CDR3 reads CASSLAFWDSTNSNEQFF. The CDR3 nucleotides are TGTGCCAGCAGCTTAGCCTTCTGGGACAGTACGAATTCCAATGAGCAGTTCTTC.

This clonotype appeared many times. V gene TRBV5-1 combines with J gene TRBJ2-5, with D possibly matching TRBD2 (6 bases). V lost 4 bases, J lost 2 bases, and 12 bases lay in between. The CDR3 has 14 residues. Germline V gene data show CDR1 as SGHRS and CDR2 as YFSETQ. The CDR3 DNA reads TGCGCCAGCAGCCGATCCCGGGGGCAAGAGACCCAGTACTTC. Amino acid sequence: CASSRSRGQETQYF. The full variable domain, its missing parts supplied by reference TRBV5-1 and TRBJ2-5, is KAGVTQTPRYLIKTRGQQVTLSCSPISGHRSVSWYQQTPGQGLQFLFEYFSETQRNKGNFPGRFSGRQFSNSRSEMNVSTLELGDSALYLCASSRSRGQETQYFGPGTRLLVL.

This clonotype was seen many times. This rearrangement joins TRBV28 to TRBJ2-7; 9 bases map to TRBD1. CDR1 is MDHEN and CDR2 is SYDVKM in the germline V gene. The CDR3 totals 12 residues. J gave up 4 bases and V 7 bases, and 2 bases lay outside the gene matches. As DNA, the CDR3 is TGTGCCAGCAACAGGGGGCTATACGAGCAGTACTTC. Its protein product is CASNRGLYEQYF.

This clonotype was counted ten times or more. This sequence joins TRBV7-2 and TRBJ2-5; TRBD2 aligns across 7 bases. CDR1 and CDR2 (germline): SGHTA, FQGNSA. The CDR3 has 14 amino acids. V trimming: 4 bases; J trimming: 1 base; junction bases outside the gene matches: 3. The CDR3 loop reads CASSSRTSQETQYF. For the CDR3, the DNA is TGTGCCAGCAGCTCCCGGACTAGCCAAGAGACCCAGTACTTC.

This clonotype was observed at least ten times. The chain has TRBV4-2 and TRBJ2-3; no clear D gene. Trimming took 0 bases from V and 2 from J, leaving 9 bases between them. The germline V gene has CDR1 LGHNA and CDR2 YNFKEQ. The CDR3 is made up of 15 amino acids. In DNA, the CDR3 is TGTGCCAGCAGCCAAGACAGGACGTCCACAGATACGCAGTATTTT. Its translation: CASSQDRTSTDTQYF.

This clonotype was recorded many times. V usage is TRBV5-1 and J usage is TRBJ2-7; weak D call: TRBD2 (5 bases). CDR1 SGHRS and CDR2 YFSETQ come from the germline V gene. V was clipped by 4 bases and J by 3 bases, with 8 bases between them. The length of the CDR3 is 12 residues. Here the CDR3 DNA reads TGCGCCAGCAGCCTGGACTTCTACGAGCAGTACTTC. This encodes CASSLDFYEQYF.

The chain employs TRBV6-5 and TRBJ1-2; the match to TRBD1 covers 9 bases. Germline CDR1 and CDR2: MNHEY and SVGAGI. The CDR3 is 15 residues long. The ends lost 5 bases at V and 6 bases at J; junction bases unmatched: 10. The CDR3 DNA is TGTGCCAGCAGTACTAACAGGGGGCGCGACGATGGCTACACCTTC. Protein sequence: CASSTNRGRDDGYTF.

With respect to this clonotype: A read error may explain this, as a much larger clone is one base away. The rearrangement joins TRBV23-1 to TRBJ2-5, with TRBD1 as a possible D gene (7 bases). TRBV23-1 is placed among ORFs of uncertain function. Between the trimmed V and J ends, which lost 7 bases and 9 bases, there was a span of 30 bases. The CDR3 totals 17 residues. The CDR3 region has the DNA TGCGCCAGCACCCCCCAAGGAGGGCGACAGGGAGTTGAGGCCCAGTACTTC. Protein: CASTPQGGRQGVEAQYF.

The sample holds a few counts of this clonotype. V is TRBV5-1 and J is TRBJ1-1, with D maybe TRBD1 (6 bases). The CDR3 has 16 amino acids. Trimming took 6 bases from V and 5 from J, leaving 23 bases between them. Germline-derived CDR1 and CDR2 are SGHRS and YFSETQ. DNA for the CDR3: TGCGCCAGCACTCCTCTTGATCTGGGGGCGAGGACTGAAGCTTTCTTT. As protein: CASTPLDLGARTEAFF.

The V gene is TRBV7-8, the J gene TRBJ2-1; 9 positions match TRBD1. CDR1 and CDR2 (germline): SGHVS, FQNEAQ. V trimming: 1 base; J trimming: 7 bases; junction bases outside the gene matches: 5. The CDR3 sequence is 15 residues long. CDR3 coding DNA: TGTGCCAGCAGCTTAGAGGGACAGGGACCTAATGAGCAGTTCTTC. It specifies CASSLEGQGPNEQFF.

At least ten counts were recorded for this clonotype. The chain is built from TRBV5-1 and TRBJ2-2; D ambiguous. This CDR3 has 15 residues. The germline V gene has CDR1 SGHRS and CDR2 YFSETQ. V was shortened by 2 bases and J by 3 bases, with 11 bases between the two germline ends. The CDR3 loop is CASSFFSTDTGELFF. CDR3 DNA: TGCGCCAGCAGCTTTTTTAGCACTGACACCGGGGAGCTGTTTTTT.